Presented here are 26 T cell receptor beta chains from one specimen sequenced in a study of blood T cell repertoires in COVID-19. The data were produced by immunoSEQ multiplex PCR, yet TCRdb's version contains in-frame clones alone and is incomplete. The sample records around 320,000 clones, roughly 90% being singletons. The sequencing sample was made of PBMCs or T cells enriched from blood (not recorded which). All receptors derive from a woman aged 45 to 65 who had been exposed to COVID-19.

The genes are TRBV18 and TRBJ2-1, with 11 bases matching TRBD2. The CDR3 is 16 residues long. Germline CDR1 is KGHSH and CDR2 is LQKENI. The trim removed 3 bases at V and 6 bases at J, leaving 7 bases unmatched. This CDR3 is CASSPSVLAGANEQFF. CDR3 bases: TGTGCCAGCTCACCCTCGGTACTAGCGGGGGCCAATGAGCAGTTCTTC.

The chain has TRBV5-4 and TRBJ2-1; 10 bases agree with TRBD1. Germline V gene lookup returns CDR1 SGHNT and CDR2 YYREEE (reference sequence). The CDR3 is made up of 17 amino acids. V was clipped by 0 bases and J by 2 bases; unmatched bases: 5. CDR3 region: CASSLEVGTGAYNEQFF. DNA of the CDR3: TGTGCCAGCAGCTTGGAAGTCGGGACAGGGGCCTACAATGAGCAGTTCTTC.

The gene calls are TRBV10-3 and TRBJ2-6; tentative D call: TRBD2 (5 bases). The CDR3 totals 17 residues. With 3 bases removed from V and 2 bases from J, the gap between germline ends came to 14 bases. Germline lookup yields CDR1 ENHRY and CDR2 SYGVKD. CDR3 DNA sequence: TGTGCCATCAGTGATGAGGGAACAATGGCTGGGGCCAACGTCCTGACTTTC. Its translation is CAISDEGTMAGANVLTF.

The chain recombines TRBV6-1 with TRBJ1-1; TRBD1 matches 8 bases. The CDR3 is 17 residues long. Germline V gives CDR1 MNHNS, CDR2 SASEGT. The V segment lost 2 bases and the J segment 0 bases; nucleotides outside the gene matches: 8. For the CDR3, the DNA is TGTGCCAGCAGTGAACCACGGACAGGGAGGCTGAACACTGAAGCTTTCTTT. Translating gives CASSEPRTGRLNTEAFF.

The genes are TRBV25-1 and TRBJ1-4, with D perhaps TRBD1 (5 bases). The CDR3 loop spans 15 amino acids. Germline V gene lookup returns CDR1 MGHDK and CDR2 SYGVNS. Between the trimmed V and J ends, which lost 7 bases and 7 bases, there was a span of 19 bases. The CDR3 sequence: CASKSSGAGGEKLFF. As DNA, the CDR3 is TGTGCCAGCAAAAGCTCCGGGGCCGGGGGTGAAAAACTGTTTTTT.

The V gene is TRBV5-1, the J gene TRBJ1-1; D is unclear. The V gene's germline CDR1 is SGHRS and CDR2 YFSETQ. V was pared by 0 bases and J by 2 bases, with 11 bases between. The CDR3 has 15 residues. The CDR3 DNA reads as TGCGCCAGCAGCTTGGAGGCAGGCTTTAACACTGAAGCTTTCTTT. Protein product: CASSLEAGFNTEAFF.

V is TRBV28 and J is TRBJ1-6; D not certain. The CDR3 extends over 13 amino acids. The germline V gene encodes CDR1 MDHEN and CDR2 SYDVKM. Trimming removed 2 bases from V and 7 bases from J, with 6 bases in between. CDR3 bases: TGTGCCAGCAGTTTAATCGGGAATTCACCCCTCCACTTT. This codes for CASSLIGNSPLHF.

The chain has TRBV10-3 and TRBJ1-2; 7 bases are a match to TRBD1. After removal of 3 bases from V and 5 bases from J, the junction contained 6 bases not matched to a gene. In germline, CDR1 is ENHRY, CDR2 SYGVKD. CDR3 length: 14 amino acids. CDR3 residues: CAISDSKGAYGYTF. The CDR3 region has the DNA TGTGCCATCAGTGACTCCAAGGGGGCGTATGGCTACACCTTC.

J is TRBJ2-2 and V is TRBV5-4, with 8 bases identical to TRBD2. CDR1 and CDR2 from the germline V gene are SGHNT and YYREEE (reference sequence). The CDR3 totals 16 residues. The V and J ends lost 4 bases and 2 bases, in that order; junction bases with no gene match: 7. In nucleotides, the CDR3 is TGTGCCAGCAGCAACCCGACTAGCGTCAACACCGGGGAGCTGTTTTTT. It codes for CASSNPTSVNTGELFF.

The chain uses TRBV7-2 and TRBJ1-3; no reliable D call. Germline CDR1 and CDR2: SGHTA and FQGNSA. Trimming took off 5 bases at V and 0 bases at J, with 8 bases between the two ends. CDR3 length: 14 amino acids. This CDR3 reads CASSLGSSGNTIYF. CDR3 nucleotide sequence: TGTGCCAGCAGCCTTGGGAGCTCTGGAAACACCATATATTTT. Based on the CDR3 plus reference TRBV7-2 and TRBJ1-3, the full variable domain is GAGVSQSPSNKVTEKGKDVELRCDPISGHTALYWYRQSLGQGLEFLIYFQGNSAPDKSGLPSDRFSAERTGGSVSTLTIQRTQQEDSAVYLCASSLGSSGNTIYFGEGSWLTVV.

CDR3 in DNA: TGTGCCAGCAGCGTAGTTTCGGCTAGCGGGGGGGCCTTGAACCGCAATGAGCAGTTCTTC. It translates to CASSVVSASGGALNRNEQFF. The V and J genes are TRBV9 and TRBJ2-1; TRBD2 agrees at 12 bases. Germline V gene lookup returns CDR1 SGDLS and CDR2 YYNGEE. Trimming took 0 bases from V and 6 from J; bases not matched to a gene: 16. This CDR3 is built from 20 residues.

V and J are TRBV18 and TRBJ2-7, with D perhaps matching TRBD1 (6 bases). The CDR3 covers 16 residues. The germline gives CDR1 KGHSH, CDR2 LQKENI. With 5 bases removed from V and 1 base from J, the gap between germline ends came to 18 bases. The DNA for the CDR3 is TGTGCCAGCTCATCAAGCCCGGGACACCCATCCTACGAGCAGTACTTC. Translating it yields CASSSSPGHPSYEQYF. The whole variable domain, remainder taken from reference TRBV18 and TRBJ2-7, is NAGVMQNPRHLVRRRGQEARLRCSPMKGHSHVYWYRQLPEEGLKFMVYLQKENIIDESGMPKERFSAEFPKEGPSILRIQQVVRGDSAAYFCASSSSPGHPSYEQYFGPGTRLTVT.

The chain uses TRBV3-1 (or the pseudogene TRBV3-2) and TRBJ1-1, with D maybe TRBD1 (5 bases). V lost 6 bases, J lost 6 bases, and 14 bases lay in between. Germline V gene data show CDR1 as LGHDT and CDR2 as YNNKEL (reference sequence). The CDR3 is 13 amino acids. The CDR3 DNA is TGTGCCAGCAGTGACACAAAACAGGCTGAAGCTTTCTTT. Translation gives CASSDTKQAEAFF.

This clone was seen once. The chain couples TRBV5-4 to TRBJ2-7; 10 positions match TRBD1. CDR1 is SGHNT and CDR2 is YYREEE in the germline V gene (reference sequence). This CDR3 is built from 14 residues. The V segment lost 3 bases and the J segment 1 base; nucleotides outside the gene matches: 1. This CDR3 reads CASSWGQGSYEQYF. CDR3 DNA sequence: TGTGCCAGCAGCTGGGGACAGGGGTCCTACGAGCAGTACTTC.

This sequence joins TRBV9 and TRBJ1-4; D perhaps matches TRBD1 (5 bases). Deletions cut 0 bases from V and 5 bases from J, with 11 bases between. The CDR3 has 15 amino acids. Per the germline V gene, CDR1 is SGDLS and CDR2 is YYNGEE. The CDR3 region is CASSVAGERNEKLFF. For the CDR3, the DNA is TGTGCCAGCAGCGTAGCGGGGGAGAGGAATGAAAAACTGTTTTTT.

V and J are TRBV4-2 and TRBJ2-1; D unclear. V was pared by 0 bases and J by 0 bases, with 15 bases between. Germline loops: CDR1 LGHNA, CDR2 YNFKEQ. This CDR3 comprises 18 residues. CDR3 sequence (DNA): TGTGCCAGCAGCCAAGATGGAGTGACCACGAGCTCCTACAATGAGCAGTTCTTC. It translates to CASSQDGVTTSSYNEQFF.

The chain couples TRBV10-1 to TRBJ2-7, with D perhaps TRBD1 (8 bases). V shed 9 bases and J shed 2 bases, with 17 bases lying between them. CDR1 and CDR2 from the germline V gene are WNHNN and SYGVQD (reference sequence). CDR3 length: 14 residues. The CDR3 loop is CASEQGGRTYEQYF. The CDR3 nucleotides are TGCGCCAGTGAACAGGGGGGGAGAACCTACGAGCAGTACTTC.

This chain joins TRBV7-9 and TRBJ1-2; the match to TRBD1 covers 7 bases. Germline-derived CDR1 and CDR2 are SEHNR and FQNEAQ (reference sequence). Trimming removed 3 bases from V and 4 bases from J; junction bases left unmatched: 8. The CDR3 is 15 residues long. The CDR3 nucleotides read TGTGCCAGCAGCTTCGGAGGGACAGTAGGCTATGGCTACACCTTC. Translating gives CASSFGGTVGYGYTF.

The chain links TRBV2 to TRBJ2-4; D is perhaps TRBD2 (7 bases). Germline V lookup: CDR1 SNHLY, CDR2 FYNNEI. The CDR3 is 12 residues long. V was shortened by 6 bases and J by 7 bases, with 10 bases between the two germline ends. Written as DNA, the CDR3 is TGTGCCAGCAGAGGGGGAGGGAACATTCAGTACTTC. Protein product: CASRGGGNIQYF.

Here the CDR3 reads CASSLETSGAYEQYF. The DNA of the CDR3 is TGCGCCAGCAGCTTGGAGACTAGCGGAGCCTACGAGCAGTACTTC. The chain employs TRBV5-1 and TRBJ2-7; 9 bases agree with TRBD2. Losses at the gene ends were 0 bases for V and 2 bases for J; bases not matched to a gene: 3. The CDR3 extends over 15 amino acids. Germline CDR1 reads SGHRS; CDR2 reads YFSETQ.

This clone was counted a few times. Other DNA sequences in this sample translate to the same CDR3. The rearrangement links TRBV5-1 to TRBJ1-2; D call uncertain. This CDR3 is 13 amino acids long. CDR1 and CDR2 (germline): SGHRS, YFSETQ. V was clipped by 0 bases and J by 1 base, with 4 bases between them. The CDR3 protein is CASSLDINYGYTF. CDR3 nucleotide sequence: TGCGCCAGCAGCTTGGACATTAACTATGGCTACACCTTC.

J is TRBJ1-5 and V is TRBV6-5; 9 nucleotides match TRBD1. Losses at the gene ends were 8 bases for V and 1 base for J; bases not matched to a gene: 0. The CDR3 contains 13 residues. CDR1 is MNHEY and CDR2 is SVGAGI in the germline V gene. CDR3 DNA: TGTGCCAGCGACAGGGGGAGCAATCAGCCCCAGCATTTT. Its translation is CASDRGSNQPQHF.

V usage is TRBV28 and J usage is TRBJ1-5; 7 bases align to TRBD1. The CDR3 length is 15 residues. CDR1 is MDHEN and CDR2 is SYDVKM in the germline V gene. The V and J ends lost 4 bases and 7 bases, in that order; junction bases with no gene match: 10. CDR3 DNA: TGTGCCAGCAGTTACAGGGGTGGTGGAGACCAGCCCCAGCATTTT. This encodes CASSYRGGGDQPQHF.

The CDR3 reads CASSLQQVLSYNEQFF. The CDR3 DNA follows: TGTGCCAGCAGCCTACAACAGGTCCTCTCCTACAATGAGCAGTTCTTC. The chain recombines TRBV13 with TRBJ2-1, with D tentatively TRBD1 (5 bases). Trimming took off 5 bases at V and 0 bases at J, with 14 bases between the two ends. The V gene's germline CDR1 is PRHDT and CDR2 FYEKMQ (reference sequence). The CDR3 runs 16 residues.

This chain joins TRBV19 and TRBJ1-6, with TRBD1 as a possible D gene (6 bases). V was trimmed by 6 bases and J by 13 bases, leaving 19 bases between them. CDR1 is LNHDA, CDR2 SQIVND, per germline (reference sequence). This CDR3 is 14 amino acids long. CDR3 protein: CASSQRDILVPLHF. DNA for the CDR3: TGTGCCAGTAGCCAAAGGGACATCCTCGTCCCCCTCCACTTT. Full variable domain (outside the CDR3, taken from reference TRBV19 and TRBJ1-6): DGGITQSPKYLFRKEGQNVTLSCEQNLNHDAMYWYRQDPGQGLRLIYYSQIVNDFQKGDIAEGYSVSREKKESFPLTVTSAQKNPTAFYLCASSQRDILVPLHFGNGTRLTVT.

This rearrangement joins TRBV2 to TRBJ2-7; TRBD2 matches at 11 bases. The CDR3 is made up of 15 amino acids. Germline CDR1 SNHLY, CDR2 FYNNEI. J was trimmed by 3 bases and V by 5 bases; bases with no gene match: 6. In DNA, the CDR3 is TGTGCCAGCAGTACTTCTAGCGGGGGGAACTACGAGCAGTACTTC. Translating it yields CASSTSSGGNYEQYF.